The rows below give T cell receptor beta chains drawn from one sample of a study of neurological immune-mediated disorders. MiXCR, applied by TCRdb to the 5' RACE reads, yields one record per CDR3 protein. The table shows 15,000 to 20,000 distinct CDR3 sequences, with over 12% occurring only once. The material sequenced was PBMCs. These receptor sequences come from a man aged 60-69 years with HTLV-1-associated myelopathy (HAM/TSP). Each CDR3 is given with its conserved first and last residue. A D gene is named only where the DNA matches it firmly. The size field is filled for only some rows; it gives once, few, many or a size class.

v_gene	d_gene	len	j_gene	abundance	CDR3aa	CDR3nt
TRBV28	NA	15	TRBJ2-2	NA	CASSFEGSSTGELFF	TGTGCCAGCAGTTTTGAAGGGTCCTCCACCGGGGAGCTGTTTTTT
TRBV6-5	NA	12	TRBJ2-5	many	CASSRAFGTQYF	TGTGCCAGCAGCAGGGCTTTTGGGACCCAGTACTTC
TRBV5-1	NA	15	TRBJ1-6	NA	CASSLVQVSNSPLHF	TGTGCCAGCAGCTTGGTGCAGGTAAGCAATTCACCCCTCCACTTT
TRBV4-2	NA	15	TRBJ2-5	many	CASSQDRQSQETQYF	TGTGCCAGCAGCCAAGATCGGCAGTCACAAGAGACCCAGTACTTC
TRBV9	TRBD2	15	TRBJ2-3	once	CASGPGTSGTDTQYF	TGTGCCAGCGGGCCGGGGACTAGCGGTACAGATACGCAGTATTTT
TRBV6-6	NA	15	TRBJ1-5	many	CASSYRDEDNQPQHF	TGTGCCAGCAGTTACAGGGATGAGGACAATCAGCCCCAGCATTTT
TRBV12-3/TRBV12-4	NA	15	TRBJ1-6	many	CASSLGQSTNSPLHF	TGTGCCAGCAGTTTAGGGCAGAGCACTAATTCACCCCTCCACTTT
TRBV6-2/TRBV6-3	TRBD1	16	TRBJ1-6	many	CASRSGGSSYNSPLHF	TGTGCCAGCAGATCAGGGGGCTCCTCCTATAATTCACCCCTCCACTTT
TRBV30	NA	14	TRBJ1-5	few	CAWTRGGWDQPQHF	TGTGCCTGGACGAGGGGGGGTTGGGATCAGCCCCAGCATTTT
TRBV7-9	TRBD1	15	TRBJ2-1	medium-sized	CASSSRQGGIDEQFF	TGTGCCAGCAGCTCCCGACAGGGGGGTATCGATGAGCAGTTCTTC
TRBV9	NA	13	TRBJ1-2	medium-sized	CASSAQGGGGYTF	TGTGCCAGCAGCGCCCAGGGTGGTGGTGGCTACACCTTC
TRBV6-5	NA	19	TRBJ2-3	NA	CASSSLQGVTAYSNQPQYF	TGTGCCAGCAGTTCACTACAGGGCGTCACGGCCTATAGCAATCAGCCCCAGTATTTT
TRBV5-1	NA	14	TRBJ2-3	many	CASSLAAGGGTQYF	TGCGCCAGCAGCTTGGCCGCAGGGGGAGGTACGCAGTATTTT
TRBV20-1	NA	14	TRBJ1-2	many	CSAREGVGEWGYTF	TGCAGTGCTAGAGAAGGGGTAGGAGAATGGGGCTACACCTTC
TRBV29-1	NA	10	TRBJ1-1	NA	CSVGYLGAFF	TGCAGCGTTGGGTACCTTGGAGCTTTCTTT
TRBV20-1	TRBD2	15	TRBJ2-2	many	CSAREAGLNAGELFF	TGCAGTGCTAGAGAAGCGGGGCTAAACGCCGGGGAGCTGTTTTTT
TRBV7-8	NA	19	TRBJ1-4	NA	CANSLPIARLGEFSEKLFF	TGTGCCAACAGCTTGCCAATTGCGCGGCTAGGGGAGTTTAGTGAAAAACTGTTTTTT
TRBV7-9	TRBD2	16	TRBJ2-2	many	CASRSSGGTRAGELFF	TGTGCCAGCAGGTCCAGCGGGGGGACCCGGGCCGGGGAGCTGTTTTTT
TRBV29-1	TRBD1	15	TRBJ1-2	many	CSVSMNTGTGAGYTF	TGCAGCGTCTCAATGAATACGGGGACAGGGGCTGGCTACACCTTC
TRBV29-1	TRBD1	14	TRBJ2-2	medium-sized	CSVNRDRNTGELFF	TGCAGCGTTAACCGGGACAGGAACACCGGGGAGCTGTTTTTT
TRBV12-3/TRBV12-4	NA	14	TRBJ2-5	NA	CASSITGTGETQYF	TGTGCCAGCAGTATAACGGGGACTGGGGAGACCCAGTACTTC
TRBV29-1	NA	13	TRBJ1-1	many	CSVVSTMNTEAFF	TGCAGCGTTGTCAGCACTATGAACACTGAAGCTTTCTTT
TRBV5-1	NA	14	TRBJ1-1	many	CASSLAKANTEAFF	TGCGCCAGCAGCTTGGCCAAGGCGAACACTGAAGCTTTCTTT